The rows below give T cell receptor beta chains drawn from one sample of a study of T cell responses to AZD1222 COVID-19 vaccine. The protocol was immunoSEQ multiplex PCR, while the TCRdb copy is restricted to in-frame clones and leaves out a portion. The table records more than 100,000 clones, roughly 88% of them present only once. Here the sequenced sample was peripheral blood, taken on day 0 of AZD1222 vaccination. These receptors came from an adult in good health. Both conserved end residues are part of each CDR3. D genes are given only for firm matches. The listing skips clone size in some rows; elsewhere it reads once, few, many or a size class.

d_gene,abundance,v_gene,j_gene,CDR3aa,CDR3nt
NA,NA,TRBV7-2,TRBJ1-5,CASSRQNNQPQHF,TGTGCCAGCAGCCGACAGAACAATCAGCCCCAGCATTTT
NA,NA,TRBV19,TRBJ2-1,CASSIHSGPSLNEQFF,TGTGCCAGTAGTATCCATAGCGGCCCCAGTTTGAATGAGCAGTTCTTC
NA,few,TRBV19,TRBJ2-4,CASSMAVWGAQNIQYF,TGTGCCAGTAGTATGGCAGTTTGGGGGGCCCAAAACATTCAGTACTTC
NA,NA,TRBV3-1/TRBV3-2,TRBJ1-1,CASSPHTYGGMNTEAFF,TGTGCCAGCAGCCCGCACACATACGGGGGAATGAACACTGAAGCTTTCTTT
NA,NA,TRBV5-5,TRBJ1-1,CASSFVIAIEAFF,TGTGCCAGCAGCTTTGTTATAGCCATTGAAGCTTTCTTT
NA,NA,TRBV6-5,TRBJ1-1,CASSSGTPREAFF,TGTGCCAGCAGTTCCGGGACACCCAGGGAAGCTTTCTTT
TRBD1,once,TRBV27,TRBJ1-2,CASSAQGAMGGYTF,TGTGCCAGCTCGGCACAGGGGGCAATGGGTGGCTACACCTTC
NA,NA,TRBV19,TRBJ1-4,CASSISARDGGLFF,TGTGCCAGTAGTATATCTGCCAGGGACGGGGGACTGTTTTTT
NA,NA,TRBV7-2,TRBJ2-1,CASSPHYNEQFF,TGTGCCAGCAGCCCCCACTACAATGAGCAGTTCTTC
NA,NA,TRBV5-5,TRBJ1-4,CASSFPGLRARNEKLFF,TGTGCCAGCAGCTTTCCGGGACTAAGGGCCCGTAATGAAAAACTGTTTTTT
NA,NA,TRBV7-2,TRBJ2-7,CASSLGYSYEQYF,TGTGCCAGCAGCTTAGGGTACAGCTACGAGCAGTACTTC
NA,once,TRBV7-2,TRBJ1-6,CASSLEIGGSVSPLHF,TGTGCCAGCAGCTTAGAGATAGGGGGAAGCGTTTCACCCCTCCACTTT
NA,NA,TRBV3-1/TRBV3-2,TRBJ1-3,CASSQEGSGNTIYF,TGTGCCAGCAGCCAAGAAGGGAGTGGAAACACCATATATTTT
NA,NA,TRBV10-3,TRBJ1-5,CAISEGGTNNQPQHF,TGTGCCATCAGTGAGGGAGGGACGAACAATCAGCCCCAGCATTTT
TRBD1,NA,TRBV19,TRBJ1-2,CASSIEGTGSGYTF,TGTGCCAGTAGTATAGAGGGGACAGGGAGTGGCTACACCTTC
TRBD1,NA,TRBV27,TRBJ2-6,CATGGAESSGANVLTF,TGTGCCACAGGGGGCGCGGAATCCTCTGGGGCCAACGTCCTGACTTTC
NA,once,TRBV18,TRBJ1-1,CASSPQRGGDTEAFF,TGTGCCAGCTCACCACAGCGAGGGGGAGACACTGAAGCTTTCTTT
NA,NA,TRBV6-1,TRBJ1-1,CASSETPLNTEAFF,TGTGCCAGCAGTGAAACACCCCTGAACACTGAAGCTTTCTTT
TRBD2,NA,TRBV7-3,TRBJ2-1,CASSTGTSGDLNEQFF,TGTGCCAGCAGCACTGGGACTAGCGGGGACTTAAATGAGCAGTTCTTC
TRBD1,NA,TRBV7-9,TRBJ1-2,CASSLAAGQGTYGYTF,TGTGCCAGCAGCTTAGCGGCGGGACAGGGGACTTATGGCTACACCTTC
NA,NA,TRBV7-2,TRBJ2-3,CASSGFGRAGQNSTDTQYF,TGTGCCAGCAGCGGCTTCGGTAGGGCGGGACAAAATAGCACAGATACGCAGTATTTT
NA,few,TRBV5-1,TRBJ1-3,CASSLDRLGGNTIYF,TGCGCCAGCAGCTTGGACAGGCTAGGCGGAAACACCATATATTTT
TRBD1,NA,TRBV5-4,TRBJ1-6,CASSWGTGVSSLHF,TGTGCCAGCAGCTGGGGGACAGGGGTTTCCTCCCTCCACTTT
TRBD2,NA,TRBV4-1,TRBJ2-1,CASSQGRSGLPHGEQFF,TGCGCCAGCAGCCAAGGACGTAGCGGGCTCCCCCACGGTGAGCAGTTCTTC
NA,NA,TRBV4-3,TRBJ2-7,CASSQDEQEGFYEQYF,TGCGCCAGCAGCCAAGATGAGCAAGAGGGTTTCTACGAGCAGTACTTC
TRBD1,NA,TRBV5-1,TRBJ1-2,CASSLGTGNYGYTF,TGCGCCAGCAGCTTAGGGACAGGGAACTATGGCTACACCTTC
NA,NA,TRBV9,TRBJ2-3,CASSVQGASTDTQYF,TGTGCCAGCAGCGTACAGGGAGCTAGCACAGATACGCAGTATTTT
NA,NA,TRBV5-1,TRBJ2-7,CASSLAGRSYEQYF,TGCGCCAGCAGCTTGGCGGGCCGGAGCTACGAGCAGTACTTC
TRBD1,NA,TRBV6-1,TRBJ1-5,CASSESRRTGASNQPQHF,TGTGCCAGCAGTGAAAGTAGACGGACAGGGGCGAGCAATCAGCCCCAGCATTTT
NA,NA,TRBV9,TRBJ2-2,CASSVGGDTGELFF,TGTGCCAGCAGCGTAGGAGGGGACACCGGGGAGCTGTTTTTT
NA,NA,TRBV3-1/TRBV3-2,TRBJ2-1,CASSQSGGRDNEQFF,TGTGCCAGCAGCCAATCCGGGGGACGGGACAATGAGCAGTTCTTC
NA,NA,TRBV25-1,TRBJ2-4,CASSEGTRGNIQYF,TGTGCCAGCAGTGAGGGAACCAGGGGAAACATTCAGTACTTC
NA,few,TRBV12-3/TRBV12-4,TRBJ2-1,CASSFERNEQFF,TGTGCCAGCAGTTTCGAGAGGAATGAGCAGTTCTTC
TRBD2,NA,TRBV7-9,TRBJ2-7,CASSWGLAGGYEQYF,TGTGCCAGCAGCTGGGGACTAGCGGGGGGGTACGAGCAGTACTTC
TRBD2,NA,TRBV29-1,TRBJ2-2,CSVLGLAGKVTGELFF,TGCAGCGTCCTGGGACTAGCGGGGAAGGTAACCGGGGAGCTGTTTTTT
TRBD1,NA,TRBV25-1,TRBJ1-2,CASSPRQGHYGYTF,TGTGCCAGCAGTCCACGACAGGGTCACTATGGCTACACCTTC
NA,NA,TRBV5-4,TRBJ2-5,CASSRSSFILGETQYF,TGTGCCAGCAGCCGCTCTTCCTTTATACTCGGGGAGACCCAGTACTTC
NA,NA,TRBV6-5,TRBJ2-2,CASSITGSIGELFF,TGTGCCAGCAGCATTACAGGGTCGATCGGGGAGCTGTTTTTT
NA,NA,TRBV27,TRBJ1-4,CASSLLHPGEKLFF,TGTGCCAGCAGTTTACTGCATCCGGGGGAAAAACTGTTTTTT
TRBD1,NA,TRBV9,TRBJ2-1,CASSVVPGGTGSNEQFF,TGTGCCAGCAGCGTAGTACCTGGTGGGACAGGGTCGAATGAGCAGTTCTTC
TRBD1,NA,TRBV5-1,TRBJ2-2,CASSGRTGYTGELFF,TGCGCCAGCAGCGGGAGGACAGGGTACACCGGGGAGCTGTTTTTT
NA,NA,TRBV27,TRBJ1-6,CASSRLDNSPLHF,TGTGCCAGCAGTAGACTGGATAATTCACCCCTCCACTTT
TRBD2,NA,TRBV7-9,TRBJ2-5,CASSLERGGVLRETQYF,TGTGCCAGCAGCTTGGAGCGGGGGGGAGTTCTTAGGGAGACCCAGTACTTC
NA,NA,TRBV5-1,TRBJ1-4,CASSSGRGSEKLFF,TGCGCCAGCAGCTCCGGAAGGGGCAGCGAAAAACTGTTTTTT
NA,NA,TRBV19,TRBJ2-2,CASSIRGNTGELFF,TGTGCCAGTAGTATTCGGGGAAACACCGGGGAGCTGTTTTTT
NA,NA,TRBV9,TRBJ2-7,CASSVGGGSGEQYF,TGTGCCAGCAGCGTAGGTGGGGGGTCAGGGGAGCAGTACTTC
NA,NA,TRBV10-3,TRBJ2-5,CAISPAGGETQYF,TGTGCCATCAGTCCCGCCGGGGGAGAGACCCAGTACTTC
NA,NA,TRBV5-4,TRBJ2-2,CASSLGLPGELFF,TGTGCCAGCAGCTTGGGTCTTCCCGGGGAGCTGTTTTTT
TRBD1,NA,TRBV4-2,TRBJ1-1,CASSHRGRTGEAFF,TGTGCCAGCAGCCACCGGGGCCGGACAGGTGAAGCTTTCTTT
NA,NA,TRBV7-2,TRBJ1-1,CASSLEATMNTEAFF,TGTGCCAGCAGCTTAGAGGCAACCATGAACACTGAAGCTTTCTTT
TRBD2,NA,TRBV6-5,TRBJ2-7,CASILAGGPGEQYF,TGTGCCAGCATCCTAGCGGGGGGCCCTGGGGAGCAGTACTTC
NA,NA,TRBV7-8,TRBJ1-2,CASSLAPSGKGQAYGYTF,TGTGCCAGCAGCTTAGCCCCTTCTGGAAAGGGGCAGGCCTATGGCTACACCTTC
NA,NA,TRBV3-1/TRBV3-2,TRBJ1-5,CASSQGGRDDQPQHF,TGTGCCAGCAGCCAAGGCGGGCGGGACGATCAGCCCCAGCATTTT
TRBD2,NA,TRBV5-6,TRBJ2-5,CASSSLAGGPSETQYF,TGTGCCAGCAGCTCTTTAGCGGGGGGGCCATCTGAGACCCAGTACTTC
NA,NA,TRBV5-1,TRBJ1-2,CASSDGQHNYGYTF,TGCGCCAGCAGCGACGGACAGCATAACTATGGCTACACCTTC
NA,once,TRBV20-1,TRBJ2-1,CSASRGGSPYNEQFF,TGCAGTGCTAGTCGCGGGGGCTCCCCCTACAATGAGCAGTTCTTC
NA,once,TRBV2,TRBJ1-1,CASSFTDGGEAFF,TGTGCCAGCAGCTTCACAGACGGGGGTGAAGCTTTCTTT
TRBD2,NA,TRBV5-1,TRBJ2-3,CASGIAGDTDTQYF,TGCGCCAGCGGTATAGCGGGGGACACAGATACGCAGTATTTT
NA,NA,TRBV5-5,TRBJ1-3,CASSLDLGGSGNTIYF,TGTGCCAGCAGCCTGGATCTGGGGGGCTCTGGAAACACCATATATTTT
TRBD1,NA,TRBV20-1,TRBJ1-2,CSASRDREMGGYTF,TGCAGTGCTAGTAGAGACAGGGAGATGGGAGGCTACACCTTC